Included here is one T cell receptor beta chain sequence, with context. The data stem from a study of PD-L1 blockade in urothelial cancer. Noted time point: peripheral blood 6 weeks after treatment start. Synthetic spike-ins, TCR analog templates, were added into each PCR. Libraries were prepared by immunoSEQ multiplex PCR; TCRdb keeps only in-frame clonotypes and omits some of them. Found here are tens of thousands of clones, 70% to 90% of them singletons; the top ten hold 1.9%. CDR1 is SGHNT and CDR2 is YENEEA in the germline V gene. The CDR3 has 16 amino acids. The V segment lost 1 base and the J segment 2 bases; nucleotides outside the gene matches: 3.

The chain joins TRBV11-3 to TRBJ2-3; 10 nucleotides align to TRBD2. This TCR was sampled from a man aged 50 to 59 with urothelial cancer. This sample comprised PBMCs, obtained around atezolizumab (anti-PD-L1) treatment. The CDR3 sequence is CASSLGTSGPTDTQYF. The CDR3 DNA reads TGTGCCAGCAGCTTAGGGACTAGCGGACCCACAGATACGCAGTATTTT. Filled out from reference TRBV11-3 and TRBJ2-3, the complete variable domain reads EAGVVQSPRYKIIEKKQPVAFWCNPISGHNTLYWYLQNLGQGPELLIRYENEEAVDDSQLPKDRFSAERLKGVDSTLKIQPAELGDSAVYLCASSLGTSGPTDTQYFGPGTRLTVL.